These T cell receptor beta chains were read from a single sample in a study of shared clonotypes between healthy human individuals. Libraries were prepared by immunoSEQ multiplex PCR; TCRdb keeps only in-frame clonotypes and omits some of them. The table records roughly 1,100,000 clones, approximately 76% of them present only once. The sample comprised memory CD4+ T cells sorted from blood. The receptors come from a man aged 18 to 29 in good health. The CDR3 runs from the conserved cysteine through the conserved F or W. A D gene is named only where the DNA matches it firmly. Size tells how often a clone was seen (once, few, many) or the class of an expanded clone, and some rows leave it out.

TRBV5-6,.,.,TRBJ2-7,TGTGCCAGCAGCTTGGAAGGCCCCTACGAGCAGTACTTC,CASSLEGPYEQYF
TRBV28,.,TRBD2,TRBJ2-3,TGTGCCATCGAGCGGGGGGGCCGGGGGTACGCAGATACGCAGTATTTT,CAIERGGRGYADTQYF
TRBV5-1,.,TRBD2,TRBJ2-1,TGCGCCAGCAGCTTGGTAGCGGGGGGGCTTAATGAGCAGTTCTTC,CASSLVAGGLNEQFF
TRBV5-4,.,.,TRBJ2-7,TGTGCCAGCAGAGGGGGAGTTGGAAACGAGCAGTACTTC,CASRGGVGNEQYF
TRBV7-2,.,.,TRBJ2-7,TGTGCCAGCAGCTTAGATGGGTCTTTCGAGTCAGGCGAGCAGTACTTC,CASSLDGSFESGEQYF
TRBV6-1,.,TRBD1,TRBJ1-6,TGTGCCAGCATACAGGACGGGACAGGGCATGTAGTCCTCCACTTT,CASIQDGTGHVVLHF
TRBV19,.,.,TRBJ1-1,TGTGCCAGTAGTACGTCCTGGGCTGAAGCTTTCTTT,CASSTSWAEAFF
TRBV7-6,.,TRBD2,TRBJ2-1,TGTGCCAGCAGCTCTGGACTAGCGGGAGTAATAGGGCAGGCCTCCTACAATGAGCAGTTCTTC,CASSSGLAGVIGQASYNEQFF
TRBV7-9,.,.,TRBJ1-4,TGTGCCAGCAGCTTACTTGGAGGCAGTAATGAAAAACTGTTTTTT,CASSLLGGSNEKLFF
TRBV15,.,.,TRBJ2-1,TGTGCCACCAGCAGGCGCCAGGACAATGAGCAGTTCTTC,CATSRRQDNEQFF
TRBV7-2,.,.,TRBJ2-2,TGTGCCAGCAGCTTAACGAGGACCGGGGAGCTGTTTTTT,CASSLTRTGELFF
TRBV25-1,.,.,TRBJ2-7,TGTGCCAGCAAAAGTGGAGGGCGGTACGAGCAGTACTTC,CASKSGGRYEQYF
TRBV5-4,few,.,TRBJ2-2,TGTGCCAGCAGCTCGTACACAGGGACCGGGGAGCTGTTTTTT,CASSSYTGTGELFF
TRBV5-1,.,TRBD1,TRBJ2-7,TGCGCCAGCAGCCTGGACAGGGGTGCCTACGAGCAGTACTTC,CASSLDRGAYEQYF
TRBV27,.,TRBD1,TRBJ2-7,TGTGCCAGCAGACACTGGGACAGACCCTACGAGCAGTACTTC,CASRHWDRPYEQYF
TRBV15,once,.,TRBJ1-4,TGTGCCACCAGCAGGGAGGGGGTTAATGAAAAACTGTTTTTT,CATSREGVNEKLFF
TRBV5-6,.,TRBD1,TRBJ2-7,TGTGCCAGCAGCAGAGGACAGGGGTCATACGAGCAGTACTTC,CASSRGQGSYEQYF
TRBV9,.,.,TRBJ1-2,TGTGCCAGCAGCGTAGGGGCAGGGATAAGCTACACCTTC,CASSVGAGISYTF
TRBV5-1,.,.,TRBJ1-1,TGCGCCAGCAGCTCCGGGGGCACTCGAAACACTGAAGCTTTCTTT,CASSSGGTRNTEAFF
TRBV11-2,.,.,TRBJ1-3,TGTGCCAGCAGCTTAGCAAGTCGGGGGGGAGGAAACACCATATATTTT,CASSLASRGGGNTIYF